The sequence of this T cell receptor beta chain was determined in a study of control samples from healthy donors and cancer patients (dated by TCRdb to about 2020). With regard to this clone: Its specific antigen is unknown. It has no much larger one-base neighbor in the sample; base qualities were not kept.

Library method: the immunoSEQ multiplex PCR assay. The table was pulled from immuneACCESS by TCRdb, which kept in-frame rearrangements only. Such tables lose some clones; where checked, under half of the loss comes from unresolved V genes, and the rest has no known cause. Counted in this sample were roughly 450,000 clones; approximately 90% of them appeared once. The ten largest clones capture 5.5% to 8% of the sample. Trimming at the junction amounts to 5 bases on V and 0 bases on J, and the germline ends lie 14 bases apart. CDR1 and CDR2 (SGHTA, FQGTGA) derive from the germline V gene. The CDR3, from cysteine to phenylalanine, totals 16 residues. Just the 48-base CDR3 DNA is kept, in frame starting at base 1.

Sequencing was performed on PBMCs. The source is a man in his forties with head and neck cancer. The chain uses TRBV7-3 and TRBJ2-1; the D gene lacks a confident call. The CDR3 here reads CASSPRRSGSYNEQFF. Read as DNA, the sequence is TGTGCCAGCAGCCCCCGACGCTCAGGCTCCTACAATGAGCAGTTCTTC.